This TCR beta chain was captured by sequencing in a study of CD8+ T cells in alopecia areata. For the study at large: Patients took tofacitinib for 6 to 18 months, followed by 6 drug-free months. Study-level results: Among patients, TCR sharing was less clear than in mice, a difference possibly due in part to HLA diversity in the patient population.

RNA extraction was followed by reverse transcription into cDNA, which acted as the sequencing template. Method: immunoSEQ multiplex PCR; TCRdb's copy keeps in-frame clones and lacks some. The sample has about 200,000 clones, around 62% seen once; the top ten hold approximately 0.45%. Cell sorting was applied to PBMCs, and CD4+ and CD8+ T cells were collected. On this clone itself: The antigen is unknown.

V was pared by 1 base and J by 0 bases, with 10 bases between. The CDR3 is 15 residues long. The germline V gene has CDR1 GTSNPN and CDR2 SVGIG (reference sequence). The receptor was isolated from a human donor with alopecia areata. The J gene is TRBJ1-5, the V gene TRBV30; the D gene is possibly TRBD1 (5 bases). Sequenced material: CD4+ T cells sorted from blood, taken at week 0. The CDR3 spells CAWSGQTPSNQPQHF. The CDR3 coding sequence is TGTGCCTGGAGTGGACAGACCCCTAGCAATCAGCCCCAGCATTTT.